This entry features one T cell receptor beta chain sequence. No antigen is known for it. An Oncomine TCR Beta short-read assay was used to sequence the DNA from cultured CD4+ T cells. TCRdb reanalysed the PCR reads using MiXCR and keeps one entry per CDR3 protein. The data show about 21,000 distinct CDR3 sequences, around 70% seen once. The data stem from a study of vaccination and CD4 T cells after COVID-19. On the study more broadly: The post-COVID sampling time was a median about 95 days after diagnosis, ranging from 35 to 161. Cells were stimulated with overlapping spike peptides from SARS-CoV-2, HCoV-NL63, HCoV-OC43 and HCoV-229E.

The treatment was: approximately 11-day PBMC culture with coronavirus spike peptide pools or control peptides (ViraFEST assay). First, ViraFEST expanded antigen-specific T cells with peptide pools, and next it sequenced the TCRs. Before Alpha, Beta and Delta appeared in the US, convalescents tested positive (March–December 2020). Germline values: CDR1 GTSNPN, CDR2 SVGIG (reference sequence). V was cut by 2 bases and J by 1 base, with 20 bases left in between. The CDR3 totals 17 residues. Sequencing was carried out using CD4+ T cells from blood, cultured in vitro. This TCR was recovered from a human donor who had recovered from COVID-19. The J gene is TRBJ1-1, the V gene TRBV30; D gene unclear. CDR3 sequence reads: CAWSIARLRLRNTEAFF. The CDR3 DNA reads TGTGCCTGGAGTATAGCCAGGCTCCGCTTGAGGAACACTGAAGCTTTCTTT.